This T cell receptor (beta chain) came from a study of blood T cell repertoires in COVID-19. Whole-study context: T cells, B-cell-depleted T cells, or PBMCs provided the cDNA or gDNA that served as material.

Germline V gives CDR1 LNHNV, CDR2 YYDKDF (reference sequence). Trimming at V came to 0 bases and at J to 6 bases, leaving 23 bases not matched to a gene. There are 20 residues in the CDR3. Source study methods: It was from reference gene primer amplification that nucleated cell counts were estimated. Clones were sequenced by immunoSEQ multiplex PCR, and TCRdb holds only the in-frame ones, with some missing. V and J calls and clone size are as listed in that table; D and trimming were resolved from the DNA. Altogether tens of thousands of clones are present, roughly 87% being singletons, with the ten largest covering 7.4%.

Sequenced sample: peripheral blood. The origin of this receptor is a man aged 55 to 69 with active COVID-19. This rearrangement joins TRBV15 to TRBJ2-7, with TRBD1 matching 7 bases. For the CDR3, the DNA is TGTGCCACCAGCAGAGATCGGAGGCGGACAGGTAGGTATCGAACGTGCGAGCAGTACTTC. Translating it yields CATSRDRRRTGRYRTCEQYF. The whole variable domain, filled in from reference TRBV15 and TRBJ2-7, reads DAMVIQNPRYQVTQFGKPVTLSCSQTLNHNVMYWYQQKSSQAPKLLFHYYDKDFNNEADTPDNFQSRRPNTSFCFLDIRSPGLGDTAMYLCATSRDRRRTGRYRTCEQYFGPGTRLTVT.